This TCR beta chain emerged from a study of neoadjuvant anti-PD-1 for oral cavity cancer. Overall study: Most patients had three to four biweekly doses of 3 mg/kg nivolumab before resection. Patients without progression received a fourth nivolumab dose around day 43, then surgical resection on days 50-56.

The CDR3 has 15 residues. Germline CDR1 reads SGHRS; CDR2 reads YFSETQ. Losses at the gene ends were 4 bases for V and 4 bases for J; bases not matched to a gene: 6. Regarding the study as a whole: Pretreatment Treg/Th17 ratio correlated inversely with post-treatment tumor clonality.

Blood libraries mostly used approximately 450 ng genomic DNA, six replicates each. The method was immunoSEQ multiplex PCR; TCRdb's version includes in-frame clones alone and lacks a portion of them. The sample contains about 14,000 clones, roughly 70% of which appear only once. As to this clone: The antigen remains unidentified.

Sample: PBMCs, taken before nivolumab (anti-PD-1) treatment. The source is a person between 40 and 79 years old with oral cavity squamous cell carcinoma. The chain carries TRBV5-1 and TRBJ2-2; 8 bases are shared with TRBD1. CDR3 protein: CASSDDRGRTGELFF. CDR3 in DNA: TGCGCCAGCAGCGACGACAGGGGTCGCACCGGGGAGCTGTTTTTT.